These T cell receptor beta chains were read from a single sample in a study of shared clonotypes between healthy human individuals. Data came from immunoSEQ multiplex PCR; TCRdb stores just in-frame clones and leaves some out. The sample has about 600,000 clones; more than 95% are singletons. The sequenced sample was naive CD4+ T cells sorted from blood. Receptor source: a woman aged 25 to 39 in good health. Each CDR3 is given with its conserved first and last residue. The D gene is left open where the match is weak. Size is omitted from some rows. Given values are once, few, many or a class for expanded clones.

D gene	V gene	CDR3 length	J gene	clone size	CDR3 DNA	CDR3 protein
.	TRBV28	17	TRBJ1-5	.	TGTGCCAGCACCGACGAGGGGCCTAGGAGCGCCAATCAGCCCCAGCATTTT	CASTDEGPRSANQPQHF
.	TRBV9	14	TRBJ2-3	.	TGTGCCAGCAGCGTAGCTCTTTCCACAGATACGCAGTATTTT	CASSVALSTDTQYF
.	TRBV28	15	TRBJ1-2	.	TGTGCCAGCAGCTCCGGGTCCTCAGCGCTCTATGGCTACACCTTC	CASSSGSSALYGYTF
.	TRBV18	15	TRBJ2-7	.	TGTGCCAGCTCACCGGGGGGATCGGCCACCTACGAGCAGTACTTC	CASSPGGSATYEQYF
TRBD2	TRBV6-5	15	TRBJ2-7	.	TGTGCCAGCAGTTACGGGCTAGCGGGAATGTACGAGCAGTACTTC	CASSYGLAGMYEQYF
.	TRBV5-4	13	TRBJ2-1	.	TGTGCCAGCAGCTTGGACAAGAACAATGAGCAGTTCTTC	CASSLDKNNEQFF
.	TRBV6-1	13	TRBJ2-7	.	TGTGCCAGCAGTGTCAACACCCCCTACGAGCAGTACTTC	CASSVNTPYEQYF
TRBD2	TRBV4-2	16	TRBJ2-5	.	TGTGCCAGCAGCCCACGGACTAGCGGAAACATGGAGACCCAGTACTTC	CASSPRTSGNMETQYF
TRBD1	TRBV5-6	15	TRBJ1-5	.	TGTGCCAGCAGCTTCGGGACAGACCTTCATCAGCCCCAGCATTTT	CASSFGTDLHQPQHF
TRBD1	TRBV15	16	TRBJ2-1	.	TGTGCCACCAGCAGAGCGCCGGGACAGACGTACAATGAGCAGTTCTTC	CATSRAPGQTYNEQFF
.	TRBV9	17	TRBJ2-6	.	TGTGCCAGCACCTTAAACTCCAGGGGCTCTGGGGCCAACGTCCTGACTTTC	CASTLNSRGSGANVLTF
.	TRBV19	15	TRBJ1-2	once	TGTGCCAGTAGCGGGACGAGGACAAGCTTCTATGGCTACACCTTC	CASSGTRTSFYGYTF
.	TRBV19	14	TRBJ2-2	.	TGTGCCAGTAGTATTAACCCGTACACCGGGGAGCTGTTTTTT	CASSINPYTGELFF
TRBD1	TRBV28	16	TRBJ2-7	.	TGTGCCAGCAGCCTAGGCCTTGATAGGGACAGAACTGAGCAGTACTTC	CASSLGLDRDRTEQYF
.	TRBV11-2	14	TRBJ2-7	.	TGTGCCAGCAGCTTGTCGGACGGCCTCTACGAGCAGTACTTC	CASSLSDGLYEQYF
.	TRBV19	14	TRBJ1-6	.	TGTGCCAGTAGTATAGTGGCGGGCAATTCACCCCTCCACTTT	CASSIVAGNSPLHF
.	TRBV6-5	15	TRBJ1-2	.	TGTGCCAGCAGTTCCGGGACGGATGGGAACTATGGCTACACCTTC	CASSSGTDGNYGYTF
.	TRBV4-2	17	TRBJ1-3	once	TGTGCCAGCAGCCATCCCCAATCGGCAGGGCCTGGAAACACCATATATTTT	CASSHPQSAGPGNTIYF
.	TRBV28	18	TRBJ1-5	.	TGTGCCAGCAGCCCGTGGGGGGGAGTGGACAAGGACAATCAGCCCCAGCATTTT	CASSPWGGVDKDNQPQHF
.	TRBV19	14	TRBJ2-1	.	TGTGCCAGTAGTGGTGGTGGTGGGGCCGATGAGCAGTTCTTC	CASSGGGGADEQFF
.	TRBV15	15	TRBJ2-3	.	TGTGCCACCAGCAGAGATTCGGGGTACCAAGATACGCAGTATTTT	CATSRDSGYQDTQYF
.	TRBV2	15	TRBJ2-3	once	TGTGCCAGCAGTGAAGCAGGGACTCAAAAGGATACGCAGTATTTT	CASSEAGTQKDTQYF
.	TRBV28	17	TRBJ1-5	.	TGTGCCAGCAGTTCATACCACTTCGACAGGCTTAATCAGCCCCAGCATTTT	CASSSYHFDRLNQPQHF
.	TRBV5-4	14	TRBJ1-5	.	TGTGCCAGCAGCCGAGGAGGGGGCAATCAGCCCCAGCATTTT	CASSRGGGNQPQHF
.	TRBV7-2	18	TRBJ1-1	.	TGTGCCAGCAGCTTAGGCTGGGGTAGGGGCAGGGAGAGCACTGAAGCTTTCTTT	CASSLGWGRGRESTEAFF
.	TRBV7-8	21	TRBJ1-5	.	TGTGCCAGCAGCTTTTTTTTGGGTACGGGACACTCCCCGCGGGGCAATCAGCCCCAGCATTTT	CASSFFLGTGHSPRGNQPQHF
.	TRBV2	13	TRBJ2-2	.	TGTGCCAGCAGTGAAAACCTAACCGGGGAGCTGTTTTTT	CASSENLTGELFF
TRBD2	TRBV4-2	15	TRBJ2-1	.	TGTGCCAGCAGCCAAGGGGGCGGGAGGGACAATGAGCAGTTCTTC	CASSQGGGRDNEQFF
TRBD1	TRBV29-1	13	TRBJ2-7	.	TGCAGCGTTGAGGGACAGGGGGCCTACGAGCAGTACTTC	CSVEGQGAYEQYF
TRBD2	TRBV29-1	19	TRBJ2-5	.	TGCAGCGCTGGCCGCCCGTTTCGTCTAGCGGGAGTGGGACGAGAGACCCAGTACTTC	CSAGRPFRLAGVGRETQYF
TRBD1	TRBV28	16	TRBJ1-5	.	TGTGCCAGCAGCAGGACCGACAGGGGCTCCAATCAGCCCCAGCATTTT	CASSRTDRGSNQPQHF
TRBD2	TRBV7-3	16	TRBJ2-7	.	TGTGCCAGCAGCCCAGGAGCTAGCGGGGGTGCTTCCGAGCAGTACTTC	CASSPGASGGASEQYF
TRBD2	TRBV28	16	TRBJ2-1	.	TGTGCCAGCAGTTCCTTCACTAGCGGGAGGGGCAATGAGCAGTTCTTC	CASSSFTSGRGNEQFF
.	TRBV6-5	14	TRBJ2-1	.	TGTGCCAGCAGTTACGACAGTAGTTTTTTCGAGCAGTTCTTC	CASSYDSSFFEQFF
.	TRBV7-3	14	TRBJ2-7	once	TGTGCCAGCAGCTTAAGCCCCGACGGGTTCGAGCAGTACTTC	CASSLSPDGFEQYF
.	TRBV28	15	TRBJ1-1	once	TGTGCCAGCAGTTTACGGAAGACAGCGAACACTGAAGCTTTCTTT	CASSLRKTANTEAFF
TRBD2	TRBV7-9	17	TRBJ2-2	.	TGTGCCAGCAGCTTGTGGAGCGGGAGATTCGCCACCGGGGAGCTGTTTTTT	CASSLWSGRFATGELFF
TRBD2	TRBV19	15	TRBJ2-7	.	TGTGCCAGTAGTATACCTAGCGGGAGTGCCTACGAGCAGTACTTC	CASSIPSGSAYEQYF
TRBD1	TRBV11-3	13	TRBJ2-5	.	TGTGCCAGCAGCCCGGGACAGAAAGAGACCCAGTACTTC	CASSPGQKETQYF
TRBD1	TRBV10-2	13	TRBJ1-1	.	TGCGCCAGCAGACAACGACAGGGGATGGAGGCTTTCTTT	CASRQRQGMEAFF